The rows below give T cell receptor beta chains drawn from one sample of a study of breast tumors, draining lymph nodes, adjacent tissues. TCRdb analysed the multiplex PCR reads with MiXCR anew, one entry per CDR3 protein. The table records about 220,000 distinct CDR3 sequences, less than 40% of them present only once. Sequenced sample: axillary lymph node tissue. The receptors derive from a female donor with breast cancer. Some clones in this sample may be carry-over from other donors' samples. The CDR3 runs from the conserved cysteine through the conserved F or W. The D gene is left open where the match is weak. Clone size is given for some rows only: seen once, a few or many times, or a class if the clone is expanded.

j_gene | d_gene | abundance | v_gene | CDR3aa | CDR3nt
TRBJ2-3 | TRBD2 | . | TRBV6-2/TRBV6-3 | CASRRIAGAHTDTQYF | TGTGCCAGCAGGAGGATAGCGGGGGCGCACACAGATACGCAGTATTTT
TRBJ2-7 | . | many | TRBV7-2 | CASSSQTEQYF | TGTGCCAGCAGCTCCCAAACCGAGCAGTACTTC
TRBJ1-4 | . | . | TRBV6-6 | CASSYRPTGLNEKLFF | TGTGCCAGCAGTTATCGCCCGACAGGTTTGAATGAAAAACTGTTTTTT
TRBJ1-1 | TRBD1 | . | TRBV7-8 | CASSDTGGGTEAFF | TGTGCCAGCAGCGATACAGGGGGCGGCACTGAAGCTTTCTTT
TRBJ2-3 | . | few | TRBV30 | CAWSVLASKQYF | TGTGCCTGGAGTGTACTTGCGTCGAAGCAGTATTTT
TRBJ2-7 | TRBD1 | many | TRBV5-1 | CASSSRTGDGGKQYF | TGCGCCAGCAGCTCGAGGACAGGGGACGGGGGTAAGCAGTACTTC
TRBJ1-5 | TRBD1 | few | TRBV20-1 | CSARDPGQGGETQHF | TGCAGTGCTAGAGACCCGGGACAGGGTGGGGAGACCCAGCATTTT
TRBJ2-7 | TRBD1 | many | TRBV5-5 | CASSLGTGVSYEQYF | TGTGCCAGCAGCCTAGGGACAGGGGTTTCCTACGAGCAGTACTTC
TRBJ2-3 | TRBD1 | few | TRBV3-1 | CASSQVSSGGSGDTQYF | TGTGCCAGCAGCCAAGTGTCTTCAGGGGGCTCGGGAGATACGCAGTATTTT
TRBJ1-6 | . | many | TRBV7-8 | CASNFGGDNSPLHF | TGTGCCAGCAACTTTGGGGGGGATAATTCACCCCTCCACTTT
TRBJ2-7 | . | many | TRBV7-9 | CASSFNRETGEQYF | TGTGCCAGCAGCTTCAACAGGGAAACGGGCGAGCAGTACTTC
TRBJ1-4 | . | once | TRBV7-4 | CASSPRGTRAGEKLFF | TGTGCCAGCAGCCCACGCGGTACTCGGGCAGGGGAAAAACTGTTTTTT
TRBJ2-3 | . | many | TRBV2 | CASRAEAAADTQYF | TGTGCCAGCAGGGCAGAGGCCGCGGCAGATACGCAGTATTTT
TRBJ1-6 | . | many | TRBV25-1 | CASSEWMGGLGSPLHF | TGTGCCAGCAGTGAATGGATGGGGGGTTTAGGCTCACCCCTCCACTTT
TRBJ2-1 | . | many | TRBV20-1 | CSARITNNEQFF | TGCAGTGCTAGGATTACCAACAATGAGCAGTTCTTC
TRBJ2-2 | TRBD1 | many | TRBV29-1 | CSGQGSGELFF | TGCAGCGGACAGGGTTCCGGGGAGCTGTTTTTT
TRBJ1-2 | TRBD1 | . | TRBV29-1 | CSVGQGYDGYTF | TGCAGCGTGGGACAGGGATATGATGGCTACACCTTC
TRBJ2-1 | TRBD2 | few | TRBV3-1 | CASSQDRWSGGPHEQFF | TGTGCCAGCAGCCAAGATCGATGGTCGGGAGGGCCCCATGAGCAGTTCTTC
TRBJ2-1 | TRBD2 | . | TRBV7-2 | CASSLSSGRVYNEQFF | TGTGCCAGCAGCTTGTCTAGCGGGAGGGTGTACAATGAGCAGTTCTTC
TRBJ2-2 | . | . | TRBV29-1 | CSASSVSTGRTGELFF | TGCAGCGCCAGCAGTGTTTCCACAGGGCGGACCGGGGAGCTGTTTTTT
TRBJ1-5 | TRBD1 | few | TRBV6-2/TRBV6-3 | CASSYPRQGPNQPQHF | TGTGCCAGCAGTTACCCTCGACAGGGACCCAATCAGCCCCAGCATTTT
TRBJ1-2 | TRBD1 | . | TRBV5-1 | CASRRGTGGTYGYTF | TGCGCCAGCAGAAGAGGGACAGGGGGTACCTATGGCTACACCTTC
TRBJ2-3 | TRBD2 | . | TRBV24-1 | CATSEAGTSGSTDTQYF | TGTGCCACCAGTGAGGCCGGGACTAGCGGGAGCACAGATACGCAGTATTTT
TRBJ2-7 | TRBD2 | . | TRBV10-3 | CAISETLRASGMYEQYF | TGTGCCATCAGTGAGACTCTAAGGGCTAGCGGGATGTACGAGCAGTACTTC
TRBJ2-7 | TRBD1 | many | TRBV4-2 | CASSSETYRGRREQYF | TGTGCCAGCAGCTCAGAAACGTACAGGGGGCGCCGCGAGCAGTACTTC
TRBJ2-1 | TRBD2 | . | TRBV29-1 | CSTTGGRNEQFF | TGCAGCACGACGGGAGGGCGGAATGAGCAGTTCTTC
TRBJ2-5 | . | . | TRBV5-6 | CASSLAERATQYF | TGTGCCAGCAGCTTGGCTGAACGGGCGACCCAGTACTTC
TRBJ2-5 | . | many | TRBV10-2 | CASRLGGQETQYF | TGCGCCAGCCGACTTGGGGGACAAGAGACCCAGTACTTC
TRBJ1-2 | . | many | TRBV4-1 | CASSQFGQGFGYTF | TGCGCCAGCAGCCAGTTCGGGCAGGGGTTTGGCTACACCTTC